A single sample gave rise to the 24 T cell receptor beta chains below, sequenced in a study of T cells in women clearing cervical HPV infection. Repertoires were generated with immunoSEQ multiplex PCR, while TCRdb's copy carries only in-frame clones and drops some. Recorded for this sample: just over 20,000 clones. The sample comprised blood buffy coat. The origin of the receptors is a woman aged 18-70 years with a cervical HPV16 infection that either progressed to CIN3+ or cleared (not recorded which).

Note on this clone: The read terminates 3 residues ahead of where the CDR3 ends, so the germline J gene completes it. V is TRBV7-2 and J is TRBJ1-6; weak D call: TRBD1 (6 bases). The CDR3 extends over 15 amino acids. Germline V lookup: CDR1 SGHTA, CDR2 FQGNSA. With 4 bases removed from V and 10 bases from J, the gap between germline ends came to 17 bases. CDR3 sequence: CASSSPQGGSSPLHF. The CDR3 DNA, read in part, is TGTGCCAGCAGCTCACCCCAAGGGGGTAGCTCACCC.

The CDR3 sequence: CASSSLIAHGQYF. CDR3 DNA (partial): TGTGCCAGCAGCTCCCTAATCGCCCATGGT. V gene TRBV7-8 combines with J gene TRBJ2-4; D is unclear. The read is 3 residues too short to cover the CDR3 end, so that end is filled in from the germline J gene. Looked up from germline, CDR1 is SGHVS and CDR2 is FQNEAQ. This CDR3 has 13 amino acids.

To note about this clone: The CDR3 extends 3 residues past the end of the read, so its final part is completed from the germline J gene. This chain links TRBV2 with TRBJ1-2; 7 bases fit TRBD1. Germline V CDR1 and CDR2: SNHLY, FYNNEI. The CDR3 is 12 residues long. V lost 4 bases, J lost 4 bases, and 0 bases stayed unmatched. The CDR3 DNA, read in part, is TGTGCCAGCAGTGGACAGGGCTATGGC. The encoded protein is CASSGQGYG. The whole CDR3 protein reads CASSGQGYGYTF.

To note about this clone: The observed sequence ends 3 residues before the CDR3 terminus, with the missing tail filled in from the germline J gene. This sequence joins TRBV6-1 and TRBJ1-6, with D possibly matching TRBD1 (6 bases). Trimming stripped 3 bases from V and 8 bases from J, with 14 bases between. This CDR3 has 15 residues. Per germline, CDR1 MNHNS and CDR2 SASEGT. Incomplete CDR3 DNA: TGTGCCAGCAGTGAGATACAGGGTATGGATTCACCC. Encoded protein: CASSEIQGMDSP. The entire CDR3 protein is CASSEIQGMDSPLHF.

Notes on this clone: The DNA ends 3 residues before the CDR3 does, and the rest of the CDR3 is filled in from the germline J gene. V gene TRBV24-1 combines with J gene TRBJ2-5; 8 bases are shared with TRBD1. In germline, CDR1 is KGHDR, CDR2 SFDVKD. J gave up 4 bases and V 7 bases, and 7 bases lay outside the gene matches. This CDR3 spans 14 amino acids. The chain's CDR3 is CATSRTGLLETQYF. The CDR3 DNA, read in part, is TGTGCCACCAGCCGGACAGGGTTGTTAGAGACC.

CDR3 amino acids: CASSLNAISNYGYTF. The CDR3 DNA, read in part, is TGTGCCAGCAGCTTAAACGCTATATCTAACTATGGC. The V call is TRBV7-9, the J call TRBJ1-2; D not resolved. The read comes to an end 3 residues before the CDR3 does, leaving the germline J gene to fill in the end. Trimming pared 2 bases from V and 0 bases from J, leaving 10 bases between. The germline CDR1 and CDR2 sequences are SEHNR and FQNEAQ (reference sequence). The CDR3 is 15 residues long.

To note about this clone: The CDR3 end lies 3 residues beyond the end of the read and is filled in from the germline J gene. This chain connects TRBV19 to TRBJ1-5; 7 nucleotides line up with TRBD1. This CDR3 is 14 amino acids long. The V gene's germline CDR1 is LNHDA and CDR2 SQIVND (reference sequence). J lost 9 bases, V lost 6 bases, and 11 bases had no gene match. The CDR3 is CASSPGQVVWPQHF. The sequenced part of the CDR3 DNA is TGTGCCAGTAGCCCAGGACAGGTCGTTTGGCCC. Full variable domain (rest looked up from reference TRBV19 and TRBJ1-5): DGGITQSPKYLFRKEGQNVTLSCEQNLNHDAMYWYRQDPGQGLRLIYYSQIVNDFQKGDIAEGYSVSREKKESFPLTVTSAQKNPTAFYLCASSPGQVVWPQHFGDGTRLSIL.

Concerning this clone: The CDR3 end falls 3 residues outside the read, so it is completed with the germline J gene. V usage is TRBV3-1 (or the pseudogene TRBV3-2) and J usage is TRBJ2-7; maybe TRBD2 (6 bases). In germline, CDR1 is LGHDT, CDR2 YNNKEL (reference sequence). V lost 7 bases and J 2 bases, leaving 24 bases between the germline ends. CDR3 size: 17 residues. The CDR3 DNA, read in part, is TGTGCCAGCAAACAAAGTCGGGACTTTTTCACCGCCTACGAG. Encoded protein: CASKQSRDFFTAYE. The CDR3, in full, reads CASKQSRDFFTAYEQYF.

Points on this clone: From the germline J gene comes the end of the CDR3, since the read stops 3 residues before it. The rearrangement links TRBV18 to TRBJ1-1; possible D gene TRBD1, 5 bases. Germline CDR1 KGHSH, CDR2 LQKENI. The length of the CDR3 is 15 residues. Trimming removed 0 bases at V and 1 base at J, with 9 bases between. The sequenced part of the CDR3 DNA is TGTGCCAGCTCACCACCGGGACTCCCGAACACTGAA. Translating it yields CASSPPGLPNTE. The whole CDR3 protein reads CASSPPGLPNTEAFF.

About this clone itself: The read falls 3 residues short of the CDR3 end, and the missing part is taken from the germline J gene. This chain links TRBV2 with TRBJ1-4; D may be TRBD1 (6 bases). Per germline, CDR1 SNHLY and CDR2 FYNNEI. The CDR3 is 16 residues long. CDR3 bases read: TGTGCCAGCACCCCCGGGGGGGGCCGATTGGGCTCACCA. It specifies CASTPGGGRLGSP. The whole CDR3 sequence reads CASTPGGGRLGSPLFF.

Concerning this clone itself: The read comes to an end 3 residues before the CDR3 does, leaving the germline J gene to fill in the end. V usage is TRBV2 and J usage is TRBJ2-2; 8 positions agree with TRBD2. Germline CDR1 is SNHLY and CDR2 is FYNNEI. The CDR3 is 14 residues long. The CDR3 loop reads CASSGGGRQEKLFF. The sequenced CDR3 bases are TGTGCCAGCAGTGGCGGGGGGCGCCAAGAAAAG.

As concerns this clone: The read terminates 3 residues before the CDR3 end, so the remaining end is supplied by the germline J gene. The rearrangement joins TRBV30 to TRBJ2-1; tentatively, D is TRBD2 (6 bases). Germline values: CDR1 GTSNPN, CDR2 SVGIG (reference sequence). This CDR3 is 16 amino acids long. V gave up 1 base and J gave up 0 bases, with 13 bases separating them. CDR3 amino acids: CAWSDAGRVSYNEQFF. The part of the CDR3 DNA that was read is TGTGCCTGGAGTGACGCGGGGAGAGTCTCCTACAATGAG.

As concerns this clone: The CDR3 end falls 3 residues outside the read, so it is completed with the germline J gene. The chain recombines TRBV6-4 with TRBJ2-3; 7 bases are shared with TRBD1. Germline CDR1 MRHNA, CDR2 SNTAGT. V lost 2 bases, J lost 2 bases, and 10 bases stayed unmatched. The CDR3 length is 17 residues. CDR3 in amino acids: CASSDPKQGPPTDTQYF. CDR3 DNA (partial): TGTGCCAGCAGTGACCCTAAACAGGGGCCACCCACAGATACG.

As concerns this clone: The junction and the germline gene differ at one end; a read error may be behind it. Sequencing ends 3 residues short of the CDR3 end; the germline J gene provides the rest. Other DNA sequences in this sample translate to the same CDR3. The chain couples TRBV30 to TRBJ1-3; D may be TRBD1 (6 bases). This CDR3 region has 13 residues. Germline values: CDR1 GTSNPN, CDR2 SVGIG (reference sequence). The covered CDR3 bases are TGTGCCTGGACCCACAGGGATGGAAACACA. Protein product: CAWTHRDGNT. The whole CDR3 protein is CAWTHRDGNTIYF.

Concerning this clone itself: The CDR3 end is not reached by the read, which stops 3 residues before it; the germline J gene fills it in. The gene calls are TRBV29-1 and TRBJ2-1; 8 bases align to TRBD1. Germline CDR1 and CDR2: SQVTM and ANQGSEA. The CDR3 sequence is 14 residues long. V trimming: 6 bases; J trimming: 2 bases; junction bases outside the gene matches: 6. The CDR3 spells CSVADRGAYNEQFF. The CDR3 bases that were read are TGCAGCGTCGCTGACAGGGGAGCCTACAATGAG.

The sequenced part of the CDR3 DNA is TGCAGTGCTAGGGGGGGGGCCGGGAATCAGCCC. It specifies CSARGGAGNQP. The CDR3 reads in full as CSARGGAGNQPQHF. V is TRBV20-1 and J is TRBJ1-5, with D possibly being TRBD1 (6 bases). The read gets to within 3 residues of the CDR3 end, and the germline J gene fills in the rest. The CDR3 runs 14 residues. Germline V gene sequence: CDR1 DFQATT, CDR2 SNEGSKA (reference sequence). Trimming shortened V by 3 bases and J by 4 bases, and 13 bases separated the two germline ends.

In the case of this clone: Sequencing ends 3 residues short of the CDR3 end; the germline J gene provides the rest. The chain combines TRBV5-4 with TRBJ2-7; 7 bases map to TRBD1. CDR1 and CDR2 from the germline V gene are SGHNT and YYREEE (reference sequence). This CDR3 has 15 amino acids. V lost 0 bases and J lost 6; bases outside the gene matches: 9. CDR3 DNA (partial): TGTGCCAGCAGCTTGGAAAGCCGGACAGGAGTCGAG. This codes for CASSLESRTGVE. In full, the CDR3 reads CASSLESRTGVEQYF.

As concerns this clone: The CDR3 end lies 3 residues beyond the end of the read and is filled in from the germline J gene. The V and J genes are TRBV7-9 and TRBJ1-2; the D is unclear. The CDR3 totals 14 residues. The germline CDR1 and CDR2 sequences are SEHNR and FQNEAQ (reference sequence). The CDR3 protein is CASSLTSSYNDYTF. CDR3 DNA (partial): TGTGCCAGCAGCTTAACTAGCTCCTACAATGAC.

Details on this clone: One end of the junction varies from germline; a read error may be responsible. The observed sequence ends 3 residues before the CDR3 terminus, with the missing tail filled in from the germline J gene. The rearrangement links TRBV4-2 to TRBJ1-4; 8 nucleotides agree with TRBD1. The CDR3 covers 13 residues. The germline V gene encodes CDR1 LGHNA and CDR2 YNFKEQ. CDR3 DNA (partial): TGCGCCAGCAGCCAGGTGACAGGGGTAAAA. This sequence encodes CASSQVTGVK. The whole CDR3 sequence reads CASSQVTGVKLFF.

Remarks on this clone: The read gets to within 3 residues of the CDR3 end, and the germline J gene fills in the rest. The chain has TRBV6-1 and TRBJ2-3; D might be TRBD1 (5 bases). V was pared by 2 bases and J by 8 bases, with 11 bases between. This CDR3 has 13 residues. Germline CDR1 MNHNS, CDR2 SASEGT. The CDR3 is CASSEQGDGTQYF. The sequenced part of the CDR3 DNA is TGTGCCAGCAGTGAACAGGGTGATGGTACG.

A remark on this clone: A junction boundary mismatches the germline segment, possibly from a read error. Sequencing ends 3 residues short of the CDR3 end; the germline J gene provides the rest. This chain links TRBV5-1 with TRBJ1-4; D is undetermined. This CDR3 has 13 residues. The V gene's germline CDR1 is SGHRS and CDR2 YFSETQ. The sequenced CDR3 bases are TGCGCCAGCAGCTTGTCTAGGTTTGAAAGA. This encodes CASSLSRFER. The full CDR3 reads CASSLSRFERLFF.

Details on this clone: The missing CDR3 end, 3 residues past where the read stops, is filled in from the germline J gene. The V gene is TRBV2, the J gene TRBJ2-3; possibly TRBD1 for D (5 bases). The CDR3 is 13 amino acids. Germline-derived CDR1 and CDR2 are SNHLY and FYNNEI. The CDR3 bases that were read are TGTGCCGCCAGGGAAAATAGCAATCAGCCG. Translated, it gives CAARENSNQP. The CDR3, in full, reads CAARENSNQPQYF.

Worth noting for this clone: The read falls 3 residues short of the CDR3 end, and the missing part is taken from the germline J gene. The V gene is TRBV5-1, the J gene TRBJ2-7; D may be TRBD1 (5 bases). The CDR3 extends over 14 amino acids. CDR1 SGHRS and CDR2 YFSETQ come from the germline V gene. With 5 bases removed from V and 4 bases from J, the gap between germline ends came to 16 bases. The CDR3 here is CASRAVGQGYEQYF. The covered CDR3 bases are TGCGCCAGCAGGGCGGTGGGGCAGGGTTACGAG.

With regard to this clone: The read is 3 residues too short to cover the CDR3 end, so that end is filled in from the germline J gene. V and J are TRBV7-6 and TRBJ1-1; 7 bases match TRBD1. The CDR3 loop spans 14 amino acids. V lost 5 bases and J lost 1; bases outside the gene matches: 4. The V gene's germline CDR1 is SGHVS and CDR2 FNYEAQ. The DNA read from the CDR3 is TGTGCCAGCAGCCAGGGGGGCCCGAACACTGAA. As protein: CASSQGGPNTE. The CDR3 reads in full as CASSQGGPNTEAFF.